This TCR beta chain was found in a study of T cell clonality in common variable immunodeficiency. Overall study findings and caveats: Fewer deletions and N-nucleotide insertions were reportedly seen in common variable immunodeficiency TCR beta sequences.

The CDR3 is made up of 15 amino acids. V lost 3 bases and J lost 4, with 16 bases in between. Germline V gene lookup returns CDR1 SGHRS and CDR2 YFSETQ. This clone was recorded many times. No antigen is known for it. Read data end 3 residues before the CDR3 end; the end is taken from the germline J gene. Clones were read by immunoSEQ multiplex PCR, and TCRdb kept only the in-frame ones, dropping some. The sample has under 40,000 clones, none seen only once. Both groups were predominantly of Caucasian heritage. This chain joins TRBV5-1 and TRBJ1-2; possible D gene TRBD1, 6 bases. This TCR came from a human donor with common variable immunodeficiency. Sample: peripheral blood mononuclear cells. The CDR3 DNA, read in part, is TGCGCCAGCAGCTCCACTACAGGGCCTACCTATGGC. Encoded protein: CASSSTTGPTYG. The full-length CDR3 reads as CASSSTTGPTYGYTF.